The 25 T cell receptor beta chains presented below share a single source sample, sequenced in a study of regulatory T cells in long-lasting Graves disease. Time point denoted: newly diagnosed GD, antithyroid drugs for less than 3 months. From PBMCs, RNA was extracted and then used to make the TCR library. Combining iRepertoire HTBI primers with Arm-PCR of CDR3 regions, the authors built TCR beta libraries. Each CDR3 protein gets one entry after TCRdb re-called the multiplex PCR reads with MiXCR. The sample gives 350,000 to 500,000 distinct CDR3 sequences, approximately 15% of which show up once; more than 15% is in the top ten. The same data also contributed to another study, on T cells in Graves' hyperthyroidism and ophthalmopathy.

Sequencing was performed on peripheral blood mononuclear cells (PBMCs), taken at new diagnosis, from a patient treated with antithyroid drugs. The origin of the receptors is a woman aged 45-60 years with Graves disease.

This clonotype was observed at least ten times. This sequence joins TRBV2 and TRBJ2-4; 8 bases agree with TRBD1. Germline CDR1 and CDR2: SNHLY and FYNNEI. This CDR3 has 13 residues. J gave up 8 bases and V 6 bases, and 6 bases lay outside the gene matches. Here the CDR3 DNA reads TGTGCCAGCAGGACCCAGGGGGCAGACATTCAGTACTTC. It is translated as CASRTQGADIQYF.

The sample holds many counts of this clonotype. The rearrangement links TRBV28 to TRBJ1-5, with 7 bases fitting TRBD1. The CDR3 totals 15 residues. Germline CDR1 reads MDHEN; CDR2 reads SYDVKM. Trimming at V came to 6 bases and at J to 6 bases, leaving 11 bases not matched to a gene. CDR3 protein: CASSIPGQFLQPQHF. In DNA, the CDR3 is TGTGCCAGCAGCATCCCGGGACAGTTTCTTCAGCCCCAGCATTTT.

This clonotype has only a few counts. A much larger clone lies one base from this, so it may be a read error. V and J are TRBV11-2 and TRBJ2-2; no reliable D call. There are 13 residues in the CDR3. From germline, CDR1 is SGHAT and CDR2 FQNNGV. This CDR3 reads CTSSLGDAGELFF. The CDR3 nucleotides read TGTACCAGCAGCTTAGGTGACGCCGGGGAGCTGTTTTTT.

This clonotype turned up a few times. The rearrangement joins TRBV6-2 or TRBV6-3 to TRBJ1-1, with unresolved D. The CDR3 covers 17 residues. Germline CDR1 is MNHEY and CDR2 is SVGEGT. Trimming took 6 bases from V and 1 from J, leaving 21 bases between them. The CDR3 DNA reads as TGTGCCAGCAGGTCCGGACGGAGAATTTGGGAGAACACTGAAGCTTTCTTT. Protein product: CASRSGRRIWENTEAFF.

This clonotype was seen many times. The chain employs TRBV2 and TRBJ1-5; no clear D. Trimming removed 6 bases at V and 2 bases at J, with 14 bases between. CDR3 length: 15 amino acids. The germline V gene has CDR1 SNHLY and CDR2 FYNNEI. The CDR3: CASSYDGFRNQPQHF. CDR3 sequence (DNA): TGTGCCAGCAGCTACGACGGGTTTCGCAATCAGCCCCAGCATTTT.

This clonotype has more than one count but fewer than ten. This sequence joins TRBV6-2 or TRBV6-3 and TRBJ2-4; TRBD2 matches 8 bases. The germline CDR1 and CDR2 sequences are MNHEY and SVGEGT. There are 17 residues in the CDR3. Unmatched junction bases numbered 15, after V lost 6 bases and J lost 5 bases. In DNA, the CDR3 is TGTGCCAGCAGACATCGCCAAACCGGGACTAGTGAAAACATTCAGTACTTC. This translates into CASRHRQTGTSENIQYF.

In this sample, this clonotype turned up a few times. A junction end diverges from the germline sequence, so it may reflect a read error. The V and J genes are TRBV6-1 and TRBJ1-2, with D tentatively TRBD1 (6 bases). Germline V gene data show CDR1 as MNHNS and CDR2 as SASEGT. The CDR3 covers 12 residues. CDR3: CASSEISRDNSF. In DNA form, the CDR3 reads TGTGCCAGCAGTGAAATCAGCCGGGACAACTCCTTC.

This clonotype appeared many times. The chain recombines TRBV5-1 with TRBJ2-1; tentative D call: TRBD2 (6 bases). This CDR3 comprises 15 residues. Between the trimmed V and J ends, which lost 4 bases and 2 bases, there was a span of 13 bases. The V gene's germline CDR1 is SGHRS and CDR2 YFSETQ. In nucleotides, the CDR3 is TGCGCCAGCAGCCAACCTAGCGTAGCCTACAATGAGCAGTTCTTC. Translation: CASSQPSVAYNEQFF.

In its sample, this clonotype was seen a few times. The J gene is TRBJ1-6, the V gene TRBV12-3 or TRBV12-4, with 9 bases aligning to TRBD1. CDR3 length: 15 amino acids. Trimming at V came to 6 bases and at J to 9 bases, leaving 9 bases not matched to a gene. DNA of the CDR3: TGTGCCAGCAGACTGGGACAGGGAGGAGGTTCACCCCTCCACTTT. The encoded protein is CASRLGQGGGSPLHF.

This clonotype was recorded at least ten times. V is TRBV5-8 and J is TRBJ2-7; D is possibly TRBD1 (8 bases). Looked up from germline, CDR1 is SGHTS and CDR2 is YDEGEE. The CDR3 is made up of 14 amino acids. V gave up 5 bases and J gave up 2 bases, with 14 bases separating them. CDR3 coding DNA: TGTGCCAGCAGTCGACAGGGGACTACCTACGAGCAGTACTTC. Encoded protein: CASSRQGTTYEQYF.

The V and J genes are TRBV13 and TRBJ2-1; possibly TRBD2 for D (5 bases). CDR1 and CDR2 from the germline V gene are PRHDT and FYEKMQ (reference sequence). The CDR3 spans 15 residues. V was clipped by 5 bases and J by 0 bases, with 11 bases between them. CDR3 loop: CASSHGGSSYNEQFF. CDR3 nucleotides: TGTGCCAGCAGCCACGGAGGAAGCTCCTACAATGAGCAGTTCTTC.

Ten or more counts support this clonotype. The J gene is TRBJ1-6, the V gene TRBV28; possibly TRBD1 for D (5 bases). The CDR3 totals 15 residues. V was pared by 3 bases and J by 2 bases, with 8 bases between. The germline CDR1 and CDR2 sequences are MDHEN and SYDVKM. CDR3 sequence (DNA): TGTGCCAGCAGTTTCCCCAGGGCCTATAATTCACCCCTCCACTTT. It specifies CASSFPRAYNSPLHF.

This clonotype showed up many times. V usage is TRBV2 and J usage is TRBJ1-1; tentative D call: TRBD1 (5 bases). Germline values: CDR1 SNHLY, CDR2 FYNNEI. Between the trimmed V and J ends, which lost 3 bases and 6 bases, there was a span of 11 bases. The CDR3 runs to 13 residues. This chain's CDR3 is CASSDWGKPEAFF. The CDR3 nucleotides read TGTGCCAGCAGTGACTGGGGGAAGCCTGAAGCTTTCTTT.

The gene calls are TRBV29-1 and TRBJ2-3, with TRBD2 matching 7 bases. The junction had 7 bases not matched to a gene; V was cut back by 6 bases and J by 1 base. The CDR3 totals 14 residues. CDR1 and CDR2 (germline): SQVTM, ANQGSEA. DNA for the CDR3: TGCAGCGTCTACAGCGGGATGGGCACAGATACGCAGTATTTT. Its translation is CSVYSGMGTDTQYF.

This clonotype was counted at least ten times. The gene calls are TRBV28 and TRBJ2-1; 9 bases map to TRBD1. This CDR3 comprises 15 residues. With 6 bases clipped from V and 4 bases from J, the junction kept 7 bases outside the gene matches. The germline CDR1 and CDR2 sequences are MDHEN and SYDVKM. This chain's CDR3 is CASRLRDRAYNEQFF. As DNA, the CDR3 is TGTGCCAGCAGACTCCGGGACAGGGCGTACAATGAGCAGTTCTTC.

This clonotype was found many times. The gene calls are TRBV12-3 or TRBV12-4 and TRBJ2-1, with 10 bases that match TRBD2. The V gene end was trimmed by 7 bases and the J gene end by 7 bases; junction bases not matched to a gene: 10. The CDR3 covers 15 residues. The CDR3 region has the DNA TGTGCCAGCACCTGGGAAGCGGGAGGGCCAAATGAGCAGTTCTTC. This translates into CASTWEAGGPNEQFF.

This clonotype was detected many times. V and J are TRBV19 and TRBJ1-1; tentative D call: TRBD1 (5 bases). There are 15 residues in the CDR3. Per the germline V gene, CDR1 is LNHDA and CDR2 is SQIVND (reference sequence). The ends were cut back, 1 base at V and 0 bases at J, with 9 bases in the middle. CDR3 protein: CASSIGRDLNTEAFF. CDR3 nucleotide sequence: TGTGCCAGTAGTATAGGCAGGGACCTGAACACTGAAGCTTTCTTT.

This clonotype was seen a few times. The V and J genes are TRBV19 and TRBJ2-7, with unresolved D. The CDR3 consists of 14 residues. Germline assignment: CDR1 LNHDA and CDR2 SQIVND (reference sequence). Trimming took 9 bases from V and 1 from J, leaving 16 bases between them. CDR3 DNA sequence: TGTGCCAGCAAGGAATCGGATTTATCCTACGAGCAGTACTTC. Amino acid sequence: CASKESDLSYEQYF.

This clonotype was seen repeatedly, ten times or more. The chain uses TRBV7-8 and TRBJ1-5; D is unresolved. V was cut by 0 bases and J by 3 bases, with 21 bases left in between. The CDR3 is made up of 19 amino acids. Germline CDR1 and CDR2: SGHVS and FQNEAQ. The CDR3 DNA reads as TGTGCCAGCAGCTTAGCCCAAGGCCGGCAGATCTCCGACAATCAGCCCCAGCATTTT. Translation: CASSLAQGRQISDNQPQHF. Full variable domain (outside the CDR3, taken from reference TRBV7-8 and TRBJ1-5): GAGVSQSPRYKVAKRGQDVALRCDPISGHVSLFWYQQALGQGPEFLTYFQNEAQLDKSGLPSDRFFAERPEGSVSTLKIQRTQQEDSAVYLCASSLAQGRQISDNQPQHFGDGTRLSIL.

This chain joins TRBV18 and TRBJ1-1; D remains unclear. CDR1 and CDR2 (germline): KGHSH, LQKENI. Trimming removed 3 bases at V and 5 bases at J, with 4 bases between. This CDR3 has 11 residues. CDR3 residues: CASSPQTEAFF. CDR3 nucleotide sequence: TGTGCCAGCTCACCTCAGACTGAAGCTTTCTTT.

This clonotype was counted ten times or more. The chain is built from TRBV12-3 or TRBV12-4 and TRBJ1-4, with no clear D. V was pared by 3 bases and J by 8 bases, with 13 bases between. CDR3 size: 14 residues. The CDR3 DNA reads as TGTGCCAGCAGTTTCCGGGGAGATACGGAAAAACTGTTTTTT. Protein sequence: CASSFRGDTEKLFF.

The CDR3 loop reads CASSELGAYGGYTF. CDR3 nucleotides: TGTGCCAGCAGTGAACTCGGAGCTTATGGTGGCTACACCTTC. The chain employs TRBV6-2 or TRBV6-3 and TRBJ1-2, with unresolved D. CDR1 is MNHEY and CDR2 is SVGEGT in the germline V gene. V lost 5 bases, J lost 7 bases, and 17 bases lay in between. The CDR3 is 14 amino acids.

Of note for this clonotype: Because it lacks the conserved phenylalanine or tryptophan at the end, this CDR3 is likely a read error. The chain joins TRBV28 to TRBJ2-7; D not certain. CDR1 is MDHEN, CDR2 SYDVKM, per germline. The CDR3 is made up of 11 amino acids. Trimming took off 3 bases at V and 2 bases at J, with 2 bases between the two ends. The DNA of the CDR3 is TGTGCCAGCAGTTTCACCTACGAGCAGTACCTC. This gives the protein CASSFTYEQYL.

The sample holds a few counts of this clonotype. The rearrangement joins TRBV14 to TRBJ2-2, with a weak D call TRBD2 (6 bases). This CDR3 spans 16 amino acids. V shed 1 base and J shed 0 bases, with 9 bases lying between them. The germline CDR1 and CDR2 sequences are SGHDN and FVKESK. The CDR3 DNA is TGTGCCAGCAGCCAAGTGGCGGGGTCGAACACCGGGGAGCTGTTTTTT. It is translated as CASSQVAGSNTGELFF.

This clonotype was seen ten or more times. The V gene is TRBV28, the J gene TRBJ2-3, with TRBD2 identical over 8 bases. Germline values: CDR1 MDHEN, CDR2 SYDVKM. This CDR3 contains 17 residues. After removal of 7 bases from V and 4 bases from J, the junction contained 16 bases not matched to a gene. The DNA of the CDR3 is TGTGCCAGCAACGTTCCCCGGAGCGGGAGTACTTCAGATACGCAGTATTTT. Protein: CASNVPRSGSTSDTQYF.